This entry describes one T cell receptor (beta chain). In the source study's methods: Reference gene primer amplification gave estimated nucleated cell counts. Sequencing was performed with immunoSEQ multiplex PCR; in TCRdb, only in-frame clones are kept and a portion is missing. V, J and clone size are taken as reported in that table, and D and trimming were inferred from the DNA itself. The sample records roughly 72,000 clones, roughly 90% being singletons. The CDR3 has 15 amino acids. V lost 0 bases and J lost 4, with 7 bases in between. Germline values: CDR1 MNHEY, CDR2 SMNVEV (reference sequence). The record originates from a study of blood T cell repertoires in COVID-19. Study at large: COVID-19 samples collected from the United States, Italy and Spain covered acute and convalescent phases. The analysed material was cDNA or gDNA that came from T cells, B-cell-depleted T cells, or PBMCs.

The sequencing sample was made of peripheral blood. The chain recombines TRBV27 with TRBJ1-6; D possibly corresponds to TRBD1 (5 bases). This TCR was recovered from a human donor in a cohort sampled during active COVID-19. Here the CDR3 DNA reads TGTGCCAGCAGTTTATCTCCAGGGTATAATTCACCCCTCCACTTT. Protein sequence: CASSLSPGYNSPLHF.